The clone carrying this TCR beta chain was found a few times. What it binds is not known. The study left out patients who had uncontrolled infection, other autoimmune disease, pregnancy or lactation. Diagnoses rested on clinical symptoms, serum thyroxine and TRAb, thyroid ultrasound and orbital computed tomography. RNA transcripts provided the source from which TCR beta CDR3 regions were amplified. A set of HTBI primers served as the primers for a first-round RT-PCR of the TCR CDR3. TCRdb independently ran MiXCR on the multiplex PCR reads; one entry per CDR3 protein. The data show about 380,000 distinct CDR3 sequences, roughly 13% seen once. Germline V gene lookup returns CDR1 MNHNS and CDR2 SASEGT. V shed 6 bases, J shed 0 bases, and the junction held 6 bases outside the gene matches. CDR3 length: 18 residues. The sample comes from a study of T cells in Graves' hyperthyroidism and ophthalmopathy. Whole-study results and caveats: Also found in blood were most expanded thyroid clonotypes above 0.001.

The clonotype originates from a man aged 25-45 years with Graves' hyperthyroidism that later progressed to Graves' ophthalmopathy. The sequencing input was blood. J is TRBJ2-2 and V is TRBV6-1, with TRBD2 matching over 14 bases. The CDR3 DNA reads as TGTGCCAGCAGCCGACTAGCGGGGGGGTTCGCGAACACCGGGGAGCTGTTTTTT. It encodes CASSRLAGGFANTGELFF.